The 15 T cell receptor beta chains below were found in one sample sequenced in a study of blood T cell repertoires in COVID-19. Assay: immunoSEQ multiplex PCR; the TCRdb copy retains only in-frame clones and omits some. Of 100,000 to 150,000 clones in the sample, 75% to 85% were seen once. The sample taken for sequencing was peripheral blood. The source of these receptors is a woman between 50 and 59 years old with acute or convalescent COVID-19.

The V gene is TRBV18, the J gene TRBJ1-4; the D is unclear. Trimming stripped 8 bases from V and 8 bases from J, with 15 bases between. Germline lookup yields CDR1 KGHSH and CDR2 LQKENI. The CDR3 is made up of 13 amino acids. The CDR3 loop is CASQNSVPEKLFF. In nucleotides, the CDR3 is TGTGCCAGCCAAAACAGTGTCCCCGAAAAACTGTTTTTT. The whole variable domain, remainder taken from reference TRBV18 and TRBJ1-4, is NAGVMQNPRHLVRRRGQEARLRCSPMKGHSHVYWYRQLPEEGLKFMVYLQKENIIDESGMPKERFSAEFPKEGPSILRIQQVVRGDSAAYFCASQNSVPEKLFFGSGTQLSVL.

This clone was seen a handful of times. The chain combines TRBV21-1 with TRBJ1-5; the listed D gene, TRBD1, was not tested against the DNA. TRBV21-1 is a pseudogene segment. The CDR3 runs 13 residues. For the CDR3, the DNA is TGTGCCAGCACGCCTACAGGGCCCCAGCCCCAGCATTTT. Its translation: CASTPTGPQPQHF.

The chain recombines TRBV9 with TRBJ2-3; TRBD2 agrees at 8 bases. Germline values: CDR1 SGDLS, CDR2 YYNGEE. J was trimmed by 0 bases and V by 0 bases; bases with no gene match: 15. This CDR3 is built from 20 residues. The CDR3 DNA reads TGTGCCAGCAGCGTAGATCAAGCGGGAGTCCTTAGTTCTAGCACAGATACGCAGTATTTT. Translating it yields CASSVDQAGVLSSSTDTQYF.

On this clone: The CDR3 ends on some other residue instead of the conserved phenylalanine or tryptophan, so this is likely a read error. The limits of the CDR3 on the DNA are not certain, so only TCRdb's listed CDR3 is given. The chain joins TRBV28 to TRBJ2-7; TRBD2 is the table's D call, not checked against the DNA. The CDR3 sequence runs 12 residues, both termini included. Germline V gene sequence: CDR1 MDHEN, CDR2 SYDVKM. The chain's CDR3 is CASSLPGTRSFL.

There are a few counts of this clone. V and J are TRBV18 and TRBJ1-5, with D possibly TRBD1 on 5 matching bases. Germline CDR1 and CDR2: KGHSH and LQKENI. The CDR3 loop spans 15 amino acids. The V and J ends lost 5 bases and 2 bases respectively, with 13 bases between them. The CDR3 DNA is TGTGCCAGCTCATCCCTCGACAGCCGCAATCAGCCCCAGCATTTT. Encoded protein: CASSSLDSRNQPQHF.

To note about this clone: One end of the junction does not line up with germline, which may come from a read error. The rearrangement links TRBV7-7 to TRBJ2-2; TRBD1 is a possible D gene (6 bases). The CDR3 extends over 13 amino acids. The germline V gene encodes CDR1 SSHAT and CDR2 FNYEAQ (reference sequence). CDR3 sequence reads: CASSTDRTGELFF. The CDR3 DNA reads TGTGCTAGCAGCACCGACAGGACCGGGGAGCTGTTTTTT. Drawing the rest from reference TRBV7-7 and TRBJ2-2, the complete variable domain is GAGVSQSPRYKVTKRGQDVTLRCDPISSHATLYWYQQALGQGPEFLTYFNYEAQPDKSGLPSDRFSAERPEGSISTLTIQRTEQRDSAMYRCASSTDRTGELFFGEGSRLTVL.

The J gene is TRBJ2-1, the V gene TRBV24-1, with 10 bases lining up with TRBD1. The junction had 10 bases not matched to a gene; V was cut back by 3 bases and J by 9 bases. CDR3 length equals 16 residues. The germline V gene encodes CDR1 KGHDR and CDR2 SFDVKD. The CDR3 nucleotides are TGTGCCACCAGTGATAGGGGGACAGGGGTTACGGGTGAGCAGTTCTTC. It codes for CATSDRGTGVTGEQFF.

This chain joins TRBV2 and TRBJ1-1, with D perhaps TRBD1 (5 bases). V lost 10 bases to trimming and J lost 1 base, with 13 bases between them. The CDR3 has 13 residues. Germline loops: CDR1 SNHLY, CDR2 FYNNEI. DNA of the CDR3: TGTGCCACTGTACAGGCGCGGAACACTGAAGCTTTCTTT. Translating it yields CATVQARNTEAFF.

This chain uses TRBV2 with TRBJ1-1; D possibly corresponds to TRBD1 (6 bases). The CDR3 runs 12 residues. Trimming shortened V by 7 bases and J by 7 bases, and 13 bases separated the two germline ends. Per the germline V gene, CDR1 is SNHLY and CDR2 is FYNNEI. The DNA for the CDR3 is TGTGCCAGCACAGGGGATCTTGGTGAAGCTTTCTTT. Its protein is CASTGDLGEAFF.

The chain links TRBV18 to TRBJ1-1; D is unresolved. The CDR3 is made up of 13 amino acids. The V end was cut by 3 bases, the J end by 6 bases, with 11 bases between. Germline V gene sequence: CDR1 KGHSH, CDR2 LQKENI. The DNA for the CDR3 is TGTGCCAGCTCACCCACGGGGAGGTCTGAAGCTTTCTTT. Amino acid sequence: CASSPTGRSEAFF.

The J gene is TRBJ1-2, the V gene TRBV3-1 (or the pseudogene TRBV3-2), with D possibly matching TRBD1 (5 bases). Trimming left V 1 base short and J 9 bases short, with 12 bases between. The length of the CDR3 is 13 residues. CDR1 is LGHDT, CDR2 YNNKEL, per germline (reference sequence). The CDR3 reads CASSQVGGTRYTF. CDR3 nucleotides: TGTGCCAGCAGCCAAGTTGGAGGGACGCGCTACACCTTC.

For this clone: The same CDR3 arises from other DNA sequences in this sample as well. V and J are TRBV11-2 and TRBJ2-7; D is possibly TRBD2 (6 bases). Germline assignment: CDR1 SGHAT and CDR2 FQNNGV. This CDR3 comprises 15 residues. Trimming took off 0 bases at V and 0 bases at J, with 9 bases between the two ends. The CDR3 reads CASSLEAGTSYEQYF. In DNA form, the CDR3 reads TGTGCCAGCAGCTTAGAGGCGGGGACCTCCTACGAGCAGTACTTC. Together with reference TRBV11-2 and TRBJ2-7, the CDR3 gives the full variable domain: EAGVAQSPRYKIIEKRQSVAFWCNPISGHATLYWYQQILGQGPKLLIQFQNNGVVDDSQLPKDRFSAERLKGVDSTLKIQPAKLEDSAVYLCASSLEAGTSYEQYFGPGTRLTVT.

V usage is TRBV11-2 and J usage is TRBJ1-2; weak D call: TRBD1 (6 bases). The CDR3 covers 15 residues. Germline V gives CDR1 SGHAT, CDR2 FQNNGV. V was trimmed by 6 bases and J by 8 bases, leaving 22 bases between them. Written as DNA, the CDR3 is TGTGCCAGCAGTTTTGGTGGCAGGGGAGTGGACGGCTACACCTTC. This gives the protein CASSFGGRGVDGYTF.

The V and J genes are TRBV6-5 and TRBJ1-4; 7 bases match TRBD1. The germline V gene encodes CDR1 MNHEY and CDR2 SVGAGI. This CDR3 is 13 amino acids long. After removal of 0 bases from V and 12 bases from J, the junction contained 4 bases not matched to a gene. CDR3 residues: CASSYSTGRQLFF. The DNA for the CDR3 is TGTGCCAGCAGTTACTCGACAGGGAGGCAACTGTTTTTT.

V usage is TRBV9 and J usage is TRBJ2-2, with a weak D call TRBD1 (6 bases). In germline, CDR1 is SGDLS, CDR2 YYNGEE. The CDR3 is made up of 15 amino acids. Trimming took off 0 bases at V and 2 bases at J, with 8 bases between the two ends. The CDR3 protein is CASSVDRVNTGELFF. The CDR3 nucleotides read TGTGCCAGCAGCGTAGACAGGGTTAACACCGGGGAGCTGTTTTTT.